The 23 T cell receptor beta chains reported below all come from one sample, sequenced in a study of blood T cell repertoires in COVID-19. TCRdb keeps only in-frame clones here, not all; method: immunoSEQ multiplex PCR. The table lists roughly 55,000 clones, roughly 90% of them singletons. The sequenced sample consisted of peripheral blood. These receptors originate from a human donor with active COVID-19. The donor label of this sample is uncertain.

The chain joins TRBV5-1 to TRBJ1-1; 7 bases agree with TRBD1. Germline loops: CDR1 SGHRS, CDR2 YFSETQ. CDR3 length: 16 residues. The V gene end was trimmed by 4 bases and the J gene end by 2 bases; junction bases not matched to a gene: 11. CDR3 amino acids: CASSALPGQPNTEAFF. The DNA for the CDR3 is TGCGCCAGCAGCGCATTACCGGGACAGCCTAACACTGAAGCTTTCTTT.

The V call is TRBV2, the J call TRBJ2-3; D is ambiguous. The CDR3 loop spans 14 amino acids. V shed 7 bases and J shed 3 bases, with 14 bases lying between them. The germline V gene has CDR1 SNHLY and CDR2 FYNNEI. CDR3 bases: TGTGCCAGCACCCCCCCCTTGGAGACAGATACGCAGTATTTT. Its translation: CASTPPLETDTQYF.

The V call is TRBV9, the J call TRBJ2-3, with TRBD2 matching over 12 bases. Trimming cost V 4 bases and J 6 bases; bases outside gene matches: 6. Germline V gene lookup returns CDR1 SGDLS and CDR2 YYNGEE. The CDR3 is made up of 15 amino acids. Here the CDR3 reads CASSTRLAGADTQYF. The CDR3, as DNA: TGTGCCAGCAGCACTAGACTAGCGGGGGCGGATACGCAGTATTTT.

The chain uses TRBV27 and TRBJ2-1; 7 nucleotides line up with TRBD2. Losses at the gene ends were 5 bases for V and 0 bases for J; bases not matched to a gene: 7. This CDR3 region has 16 residues. Germline-derived CDR1 and CDR2 are MNHEY and SMNVEV (reference sequence). The CDR3 nucleotides read TGTGCCAGCAGTCCGGGGGAGGGAGCCTCCTACAATGAGCAGTTCTTC. The encoded protein is CASSPGEGASYNEQFF.

The chain combines TRBV3-1 (or the pseudogene TRBV3-2) with TRBJ2-1, with D possibly TRBD2 on 6 matching bases. CDR1 LGHDT and CDR2 YNNKEL come from the germline V gene (reference sequence). V dropped 3 bases and J dropped 0 bases, with 12 bases sitting between them. The CDR3 extends over 16 amino acids. As DNA, the CDR3 is TGTGCCAGCAGCCAGGCTCGACTAGGCTCCTACAATGAGCAGTTCTTC. The encoded protein is CASSQARLGSYNEQFF.

V gene TRBV4-3 combines with J gene TRBJ2-3, with unresolved D. V gave up 3 bases and J gave up 3 bases, with 16 bases separating them. Germline V gives CDR1 LGHNA, CDR2 YSLEER. CDR3 length: 16 amino acids. The CDR3 region is CASSHMEKSQTDTQYF. The CDR3, as DNA: TGCGCCAGCAGCCACATGGAGAAATCTCAAACAGATACGCAGTATTTT.

This clone came up a few times. The J gene is TRBJ2-7, the V gene TRBV10-1; 8 positions match TRBD2. Germline V lookup: CDR1 WNHNN, CDR2 SYGVQD (reference sequence). V trimming: 0 bases; J trimming: 3 bases; junction bases outside the gene matches: 4. The CDR3 covers 15 residues. The CDR3 sequence is CASSESGSGGYEQYF. The DNA of the CDR3 is TGCGCCAGCAGTGAGTCTGGAAGCGGGGGCTACGAGCAGTACTTC.

The chain recombines TRBV19 with TRBJ1-1; D is possibly TRBD1 (5 bases). Germline CDR1 is LNHDA and CDR2 is SQIVND (reference sequence). The V gene lost 1 base and the J gene lost 0 bases, with 9 bases spanning the gap. The CDR3 is made up of 15 amino acids. The CDR3 sequence is CASSIGKGMNTEAFF. In DNA, the CDR3 is TGTGCCAGTAGTATAGGTAAGGGGATGAACACTGAAGCTTTCTTT.

The genes are TRBV12-3 or TRBV12-4 and TRBJ1-2; TRBD1 matches 8 bases. The V gene end was trimmed by 3 bases and the J gene end by 8 bases; junction bases not matched to a gene: 5. The CDR3 covers 13 residues. The CDR3 reads CASSFGAGGGYTF. The DNA for the CDR3 is TGTGCCAGCAGTTTCGGGGCAGGGGGCGGCTACACCTTC.

The rearrangement uses TRBV19 and TRBJ2-5, with 7 bases identical to TRBD2. Germline trimming cut 6 bases from V and 2 bases from J; bases unmatched to any gene: 12. This CDR3 comprises 16 residues. CDR1 is LNHDA, CDR2 SQIVND, per germline (reference sequence). The CDR3 protein is CASSPRGGGTQETQYF. In DNA form, the CDR3 reads TGTGCCAGTAGCCCCCGCGGCGGGGGTACTCAAGAGACCCAGTACTTC.

The genes are TRBV6-1 and TRBJ2-5; TRBD2 matches 9 bases. Germline V gene data show CDR1 as MNHNS and CDR2 as SASEGT. Trimming took 2 bases from V and 4 from J; bases not matched to a gene: 8. The CDR3 spans 16 residues. This CDR3 is CASSERPGGRGETQYF. CDR3 DNA: TGTGCCAGCAGTGAAAGGCCAGGCGGGAGGGGAGAGACCCAGTACTTC.

The chain carries TRBV6-6 and TRBJ1-2; possibly TRBD1 for D (6 bases). Germline values: CDR1 MNHNY, CDR2 SVGAGI (reference sequence). V lost 7 bases and J lost 5, with 20 bases in between. The CDR3 extends over 15 amino acids. The CDR3 DNA reads as TGTGCCAGCAACCCTCCCTCCGTCCAGGGGTATGGCTACACCTTC. Translated: CASNPPSVQGYGYTF.

The chain links TRBV27 to TRBJ2-7, with a weak D call TRBD1 (5 bases). The CDR3 is 14 residues long. The V end lost 5 bases, the J end lost 5 bases, and 16 bases lay between the germline ends. Germline V gene data show CDR1 as MNHEY and CDR2 as SMNVEV (reference sequence). The CDR3 sequence is CASSPRTPRHEQYF. CDR3 bases: TGTGCCAGCAGTCCCCGGACACCTAGACACGAGCAGTACTTC.

The V gene is TRBV7-6, the J gene TRBJ1-2; 9 positions match TRBD1. The CDR3 has 15 amino acids. Trimming cost V 5 bases and J 7 bases; bases outside gene matches: 11. The germline CDR1 and CDR2 sequences are SGHVS and FNYEAQ. In nucleotides, the CDR3 is TGTGCCAGCAGCCCGCAACAGGGGGCAATAGGTGGCTACACCTTC. Translating gives CASSPQQGAIGGYTF.

V is TRBV13 and J is TRBJ2-3; a possible D gene is TRBD2 (5 bases). CDR3 length: 18 amino acids. CDR1 and CDR2 from the germline V gene are PRHDT and FYEKMQ (reference sequence). Trimming left V 0 bases short and J 1 base short, with 17 bases between. The CDR3 reads CASSLGRGSDQRTDTQYF. CDR3 DNA sequence: TGTGCCAGCAGCTTAGGCCGGGGTTCGGACCAGCGCACAGATACGCAGTATTTT. The full variable domain, in which reference TRBV13 and TRBJ2-3 provide the parts outside the CDR3, is AAGVIQSPRHLIKEKRETATLKCYPIPRHDTVYWYQQGPGQDPQFLISFYEKMQSDKGSIPDRFSAQQFSDYHSELNMSSLELGDSALYFCASSLGRGSDQRTDTQYFGPGTRLTVL.

The V gene is TRBV5-4, the J gene TRBJ1-2, with D possibly TRBD1 on 5 matching bases. Germline V gene sequence: CDR1 SGHNT, CDR2 YYREEE (reference sequence). The CDR3 consists of 14 residues. The V end lost 1 base, the J end lost 0 bases, and 7 bases lay between the germline ends. The chain's CDR3 is CASSLRQTNYGYTF. Written as DNA, the CDR3 is TGTGCCAGCAGCTTGCGACAGACTAACTATGGCTACACCTTC.

This clone has only a few counts. This chain uses TRBV2 with TRBJ1-1; D might be TRBD1 (5 bases). V lost 7 bases and J 4 bases, leaving 10 bases between the germline ends. CDR1 is SNHLY and CDR2 is FYNNEI in the germline V gene. CDR3 length: 12 amino acids. CDR3 residues: CASKQEGTEAFF. For the CDR3, the DNA is TGTGCCAGCAAACAGGAGGGCACTGAAGCTTTCTTT.

The V gene is TRBV20-1, the J gene TRBJ1-4; no reliable D call. Germline loops: CDR1 DFQATT, CDR2 SNEGSKA (reference sequence). The V end lost 3 bases, the J end lost 6 bases, and 11 bases lay between the germline ends. The CDR3 covers 13 residues. CDR3 nucleotide sequence: TGCAGTGCTAGTTCCGGGTTTGATGAAAAACTGTTTTTT. As protein: CSASSGFDEKLFF.

The V and J genes are TRBV20-1 and TRBJ1-1; D gene unclear. Per the germline V gene, CDR1 is DFQATT and CDR2 is SNEGSKA (reference sequence). Trimming removed 4 bases at V and 1 base at J, with 4 bases between. The length of the CDR3 is 11 residues. The CDR3, as DNA: TGCAGTGCTACCTCGAACACTGAAGCTTTCTTT. Protein product: CSATSNTEAFF.

This clone was counted between two and nine times. The chain recombines TRBV11-2 with TRBJ2-5; a possible D gene is TRBD2 (5 bases). Germline CDR1 and CDR2: SGHAT and FQNNGV. The CDR3 has 13 residues. Trimming cost V 3 bases and J 5 bases, with 10 bases left between them. In DNA form, the CDR3 reads TGTGCCAGCAGCTTTTGGAGGACGGAGACCCAGTACTTC. This sequence encodes CASSFWRTETQYF.

This clone has just one count. The chain joins TRBV5-6 to TRBJ2-4; 11 nucleotides align to TRBD1. Trimming removed 4 bases from V and 6 bases from J; junction bases left unmatched: 12. Germline V gene lookup returns CDR1 SGHDT and CDR2 YYEEEE. The CDR3 is made up of 17 amino acids. The CDR3 nucleotides read TGTGCCAGCAGCCACACGCGGGGACAGGGGGGAATAAACATTCAGTACTTC. Protein: CASSHTRGQGGINIQYF.

This clone occurred a few times. The V gene is TRBV7-6, the J gene TRBJ2-7, with 9 bases that match TRBD1. The CDR3 length is 15 residues. Losses at the gene ends were 5 bases for V and 7 bases for J; bases not matched to a gene: 12. CDR1 and CDR2 (germline): SGHVS, FNYEAQ. CDR3 nucleotide sequence: TGTGCCAGCAGCCCCTCGGTACAGGGGGCATGGGAGCAGTACTTC. Translation gives CASSPSVQGAWEQYF.

This chain uses TRBV5-6 with TRBJ1-1; TRBD1 matches 8 bases. The germline V gene has CDR1 SGHDT and CDR2 YYEEEE. The trim removed 4 bases at V and 4 bases at J, leaving 3 bases unmatched. The CDR3 is 13 amino acids. The CDR3 here is CASSRGTGTEAFF. CDR3 sequence (DNA): TGTGCCAGCAGCCGTGGGACAGGCACTGAAGCTTTCTTT.